This T cell receptor beta chain is drawn from a study of blood T cells in healthy people across ages. The CDR3 length is 12 residues. Per the germline V gene, CDR1 is MDHEN and CDR2 is SYDVKM. Deletions cut 8 bases from V and 5 bases from J, with 12 bases between. This clonotype was found a few times. Primed by a sample-barcoded 5' primer and a J-beta primer mix, a second PCR proceeded for about 7 to 11 cycles. TCRdb redid the calling of the 5' RACE reads with MiXCR, one entry per CDR3 protein. The data show roughly 500,000 distinct CDR3 sequences, under 30% seen once. This same sample was also part of a study on T cells of mothers and their children.

The sample consisted of blood. This TCR derives from a boy between 10 and 17 years old in good health. This sequence joins TRBV28 and TRBJ1-2; perhaps TRBD1 as D (5 bases). CDR3 sequence: CASLKTDYGYTF. The CDR3 DNA reads TGTGCCAGCCTTAAGACAGATTATGGCTACACCTTC.